The 14 T cell receptor beta chains given below trace back to one sample, sequenced in a study of T cells in Graves' hyperthyroidism and ophthalmopathy. Using RNA transcripts as the source, TCR beta CDR3 regions were amplified. A first-round RT-PCR of the TCR CDR3 used the HTBI primer set. In TCRdb, the multiplex PCR reads were re-called with MiXCR into one record per CDR3 protein. The sample has under 350,000 distinct CDR3 sequences; 20% to 25% are singletons. Material: blood. The receptors were gathered from a woman in her fifties or sixties with Graves' hyperthyroidism.

This clonotype has just a few counts. This chain joins TRBV5-6 and TRBJ2-4; D is undetermined. CDR1 is SGHDT, CDR2 YYEEEE, per germline. V dropped 0 bases and J dropped 7 bases, with 11 bases sitting between them. The CDR3 is 14 residues long. The CDR3 DNA follows: TGTGCCAGCAGCTTGGTTAGTAACAAGAACATTCAGTACTTC. Amino acids: CASSLVSNKNIQYF.

The chain combines TRBV6-1 with TRBJ2-7, with 10 bases that match TRBD1. The CDR3 is 15 amino acids. V shed 6 bases, J shed 1 base, and the junction held 6 bases outside the gene matches. Looked up from germline, CDR1 is MNHNS and CDR2 is SASEGT. For the CDR3, the DNA is TGTGCCAGCAGCAGAGGGGACAGGGGTTCCTACGAGCAGTACTTC. As protein: CASSRGDRGSYEQYF.

This clonotype was observed at least ten times. V is TRBV20-1 and J is TRBJ2-1, with D tentatively TRBD2 (6 bases). V was shortened by 3 bases and J by 0 bases, with 12 bases between the two germline ends. CDR3 size: 15 residues. Germline CDR1 and CDR2: DFQATT and SNEGSKA (reference sequence). The CDR3 coding sequence is TGCAGTGCTAGGAGGAGGAGGGCCTCCTACAATGAGCAGTTCTTC. Translating it yields CSARRRRASYNEQFF.

In its sample, this clonotype was seen many times. This chain links TRBV6-2 or TRBV6-3 with TRBJ1-1; tentatively, D is TRBD1 (5 bases). V lost 2 bases to trimming and J lost 6 bases, with 10 bases between them. This CDR3 has 13 amino acids. Germline CDR1 MNHEY, CDR2 SVGEGT. The CDR3 spells CASSYSRAPEAFF. The CDR3 DNA sequence: TGTGCCAGCAGTTACAGCAGGGCCCCTGAAGCTTTCTTT.

The chain is built from TRBV4-2 and TRBJ1-3, with D perhaps TRBD1 (5 bases). The CDR3 covers 14 residues. Looked up from germline, CDR1 is LGHNA and CDR2 is YNFKEQ. V was pared by 1 base and J by 2 bases, with 6 bases between. The CDR3 DNA follows: TGTGCCAGCAGCCAAGCAGGGACTGGAAACACCATATATTTT. As protein: CASSQAGTGNTIYF.

The chain couples TRBV5-1 to TRBJ2-2, with D tentatively TRBD1 (6 bases). CDR3 size: 16 residues. Germline CDR1 is SGHRS and CDR2 is YFSETQ. V dropped 0 bases and J dropped 7 bases, with 16 bases sitting between them. This CDR3 reads CASSLADRESGGELFF. The CDR3 coding sequence is TGCGCCAGCAGCTTGGCGGACAGAGAGAGTGGCGGGGAGCTGTTTTTT.

This chain links TRBV7-3 with TRBJ2-1; TRBD2 agrees at 16 bases. CDR1 is SGHTA, CDR2 FQGTGA, per germline. The CDR3 extends over 16 amino acids. With V trimmed by 4 bases and J by 9 bases, 6 bases remained unmatched. The CDR3 loop is CASSSGTSGRASEQFF. In nucleotides, the CDR3 is TGTGCCAGCAGCTCAGGGACTAGCGGGAGGGCCAGTGAGCAGTTCTTC.

This chain uses TRBV6-1 with TRBJ1-6; D is uncertain. The CDR3 spans 14 residues. Germline V lookup: CDR1 MNHNS, CDR2 SASEGT. V was shortened by 5 bases and J by 15 bases, with 20 bases between the two germline ends. The CDR3 loop reads CASSSWVVNGRLHF. CDR3 bases: TGTGCCAGCAGTTCCTGGGTAGTAAACGGGCGCCTCCACTTT.

V is TRBV7-2 and J is TRBJ2-7; TRBD1 or TRBD2 may be the D gene (5 bases each). Trimming removed 0 bases from V and 2 bases from J, with 20 bases in between. The CDR3 has 18 amino acids. The V gene's germline CDR1 is SGHTA and CDR2 FQGNSA. The CDR3 spells CASSLAGLGVASTYEQYF. CDR3 DNA: TGTGCCAGCAGCTTAGCAGGGTTAGGGGTGGCTAGCACCTACGAGCAGTACTTC.

J is TRBJ2-3 and V is TRBV7-9; tentatively, D is TRBD2 (5 bases). This CDR3 is 14 amino acids long. The V gene's germline CDR1 is SEHNR and CDR2 FQNEAQ (reference sequence). The ends were cut back, 8 bases at V and 2 bases at J, with 14 bases in the middle. The chain's CDR3 is CASAVWRNTDTQYF. In DNA form, the CDR3 reads TGTGCCAGCGCCGTATGGAGGAACACAGATACGCAGTATTTT.

This clonotype has a single count. V is TRBV7-2 and J is TRBJ1-2, with a possible D match to TRBD1 (5 bases). Germline CDR1 and CDR2: SGHTA and FQGNSA. Trimming stripped 6 bases from V and 5 bases from J, with 19 bases between. There are 15 residues in the CDR3. The DNA for the CDR3 is TGTGCCAGCAGATTCCTTCCGGAGGGGCTTTATGGCTACACCTTC. It yields the protein CASRFLPEGLYGYTF.

This clonotype was seen a handful of times. J is TRBJ2-7 and V is TRBV20-1; 7 bases align to TRBD1. CDR3 length: 16 residues. CDR1 DFQATT and CDR2 SNEGSKA come from the germline V gene (reference sequence). V lost 1 base, J lost 3 bases, and 12 bases stayed unmatched. In nucleotides, the CDR3 is TGCAGTGCTAGAGGCCTGGGCGGCCCAGGGGGCTACGAGCAGTACTTC. This codes for CSARGLGGPGGYEQYF.

The gene calls are TRBV7-6 and TRBJ2-1; TRBD2 agrees at 8 bases. The V gene's germline CDR1 is SGHVS and CDR2 FNYEAQ. This CDR3 is 16 amino acids long. With V trimmed by 4 bases and J by 4 bases, 9 bases remained unmatched. The CDR3 protein is CASSYFSGGRYNEQFF. CDR3 in DNA: TGTGCCAGCAGCTATTTTTCGGGGGGGAGATACAATGAGCAGTTCTTC.

The sample holds many counts of this clonotype. This chain joins TRBV7-8 and TRBJ2-2; unclear D gene. The CDR3 sequence is 16 residues long. Germline V gene sequence: CDR1 SGHVS, CDR2 FQNEAQ. V was cut by 4 bases and J by 4 bases, with 16 bases left in between. The CDR3 DNA reads as TGTGCCAGCAGCTATACCAGACGAACGGTCACCGGGGAGCTGTTTTTT. Translating gives CASSYTRRTVTGELFF.